Presented here are 10 T cell receptor beta chains from one specimen sequenced in a study of T cells after yellow fever vaccination. TCRdb used MiXCR to reprocess the 5' RACE reads, holding one entry per CDR3 protein. The repertoire consists of some 350,000 distinct CDR3 sequences, with 3% to 4.5% occurring once and the leading ten covering more than 20%. The sample in question was PBMCs, obtained 5 days after the yellow fever booster vaccination. Every receptor here comes from a man aged 18 to 29 who received the YFV17D yellow fever vaccine.

This clonotype was seen repeatedly, ten times or more. The V and J genes are TRBV27 and TRBJ2-1; the D is unclear. V shed 8 bases and J shed 0 bases, with 17 bases lying between them. This CDR3 is built from 16 residues. Per the germline V gene, CDR1 is MNHEY and CDR2 is SMNVEV (reference sequence). In DNA form, the CDR3 reads TGTGCCAGCTCCCCCTTAATTACGAGCTCCTACAATGAGCAGTTCTTC. It yields the protein CASSPLITSSYNEQFF.

Here the CDR3 reads CSVESGQGVYADTQYF. The CDR3 nucleotides read TGCAGCGTTGAATCAGGACAGGGGGTATATGCAGATACGCAGTATTTT. The chain couples TRBV29-1 to TRBJ2-3; 10 bases fit TRBD1. The germline V gene encodes CDR1 SQVTM and CDR2 ANQGSEA. The ends lost 2 bases at V and 4 bases at J; junction bases unmatched: 9. The CDR3 is made up of 16 amino acids.

The chain uses TRBV20-1 and TRBJ1-2, with 9 bases that match TRBD1. This CDR3 region has 19 residues. V shed 0 bases and J 6 bases; nucleotides not matched to a gene: 20. Germline-derived CDR1 and CDR2 are DFQATT and SNEGSKA (reference sequence). CDR3 DNA: TGCAGTGCTAGAGATATGCAGACAGGGGGGTTTTATGGGGATAATGGCTACACCTTC. Translating gives CSARDMQTGGFYGDNGYTF.

This clonotype was observed at least ten times. The J gene is TRBJ2-3, the V gene TRBV29-1; D not resolved. This CDR3 has 14 amino acids. Trimming pared 5 bases from V and 2 bases from J, leaving 14 bases between. Germline V CDR1 and CDR2: SQVTM, ANQGSEA. The CDR3 sequence is CSVIWATYTDTQYF. Written as DNA, the CDR3 is TGCAGCGTTATCTGGGCCACCTACACAGATACGCAGTATTTT.

The rearrangement uses TRBV24-1 and TRBJ2-1, with 7 nucleotides matching TRBD1. The germline V gene has CDR1 KGHDR and CDR2 SFDVKD. This CDR3 contains 15 residues. With 1 base clipped from V and 5 bases from J, the junction kept 4 bases outside the gene matches. The CDR3 DNA sequence: TGTGCCACCAGTGATTTTAGGGACAGAGACAATGAGCAGTTCTTC. Its protein product is CATSDFRDRDNEQFF.

At least ten counts were recorded for this clonotype. This CDR3 is CASRKGFRTEAFF. In DNA form, the CDR3 reads TGTGCCAGCAGGAAGGGGTTTCGGACTGAAGCTTTCTTT. The chain carries TRBV6-5 and TRBJ1-1, with a possible D match to TRBD1 (5 bases). Germline V lookup: CDR1 MNHEY, CDR2 SVGAGI. There are 13 residues in the CDR3. V was trimmed by 6 bases and J by 5 bases, leaving 13 bases between them.

This clonotype was detected a few times. The chain recombines TRBV15 with TRBJ2-2; D not resolved. The CDR3 totals 13 residues. The germline V and J ends were trimmed by 2 bases and 6 bases, with 7 bases remaining between them. Germline lookup yields CDR1 LNHNV and CDR2 YYDKDF (reference sequence). CDR3 sequence reads: CATSRFAAGELFF. CDR3 coding DNA: TGTGCCACCAGCAGATTTGCCGCCGGGGAGCTGTTTTTT. Full variable domain (missing parts from reference TRBV15 and TRBJ2-2): DAMVIQNPRYQVTQFGKPVTLSCSQTLNHNVMYWYQQKSSQAPKLLFHYYDKDFNNEADTPDNFQSRRPNTSFCFLDIRSPGLGDTAMYLCATSRFAAGELFFGEGSRLTVL.

Worth noting for this clonotype: The germline gene is not matched at one end of the junction; a read error may be the cause. The chain joins TRBV20-1 to TRBJ1-1; TRBD1 aligns across 8 bases. Per germline, CDR1 DFQATT and CDR2 SNEGSKA (reference sequence). There are 13 residues in the CDR3. This CDR3 reads CSARDRGGREAFF. CDR3 DNA sequence: TGCAGTGCAAGAGACAGGGGAGGGCGAGAAGCTTTCTTT.

V and J are TRBV4-3 and TRBJ2-2; the D gene is possibly TRBD1 (6 bases). This CDR3 has 15 amino acids. The V end was cut by 1 base, the J end by 5 bases, with 11 bases between. Germline V gives CDR1 LGHNA, CDR2 YSLEER. This CDR3 is CASSQGPGVTGELFF. Written as DNA, the CDR3 is TGCGCCAGCAGCCAAGGTCCAGGGGTAACCGGGGAGCTGTTTTTT.

This clonotype was observed a few times. This chain joins TRBV7-2 and TRBJ2-1, with D possibly called TRBD1 or TRBD2 (5 bases each). Germline V gene sequence: CDR1 SGHTA, CDR2 FQGNSA. V was shortened by 5 bases and J by 11 bases, with 19 bases between the two germline ends. The CDR3 runs 14 residues. CDR3: CASSPVPAWGKQFF. The CDR3 bases are TGTGCCAGCAGCCCAGTACCAGCTTGGGGGAAGCAGTTCTTC.